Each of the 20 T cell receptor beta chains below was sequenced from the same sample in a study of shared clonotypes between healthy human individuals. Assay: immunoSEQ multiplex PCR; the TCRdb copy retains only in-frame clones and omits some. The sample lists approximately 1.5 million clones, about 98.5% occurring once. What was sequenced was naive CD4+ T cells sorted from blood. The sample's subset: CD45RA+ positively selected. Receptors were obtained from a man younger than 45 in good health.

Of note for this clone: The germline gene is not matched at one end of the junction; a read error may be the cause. CDR3 loop: CASSQRSGTGKTF. DNA for the CDR3: TGCGCCAGCAGCCAACGTTCCGGGACCGGGAAAACCTTC. The rearrangement joins TRBV4-1 to TRBJ2-7, with D perhaps given as TRBD1 or TRBD2 (5 bases each). The germline V gene encodes CDR1 MGHRA and CDR2 YSYEKL. The CDR3 extends over 13 amino acids.

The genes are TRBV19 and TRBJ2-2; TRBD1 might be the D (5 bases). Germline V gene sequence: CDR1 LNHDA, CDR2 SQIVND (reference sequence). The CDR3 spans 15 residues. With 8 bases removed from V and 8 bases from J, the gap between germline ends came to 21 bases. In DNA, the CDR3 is TGTGCCAGTTCAATCCAGGATACAAGGACAGGGGAGCTGTTTTTT. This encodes CASSIQDTRTGELFF.

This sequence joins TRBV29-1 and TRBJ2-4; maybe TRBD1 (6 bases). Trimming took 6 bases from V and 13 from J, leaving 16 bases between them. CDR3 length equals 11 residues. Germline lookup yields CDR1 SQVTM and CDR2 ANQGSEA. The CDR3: CSVWAGDAQYF. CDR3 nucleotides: TGCAGCGTCTGGGCAGGGGATGCACAGTACTTC.

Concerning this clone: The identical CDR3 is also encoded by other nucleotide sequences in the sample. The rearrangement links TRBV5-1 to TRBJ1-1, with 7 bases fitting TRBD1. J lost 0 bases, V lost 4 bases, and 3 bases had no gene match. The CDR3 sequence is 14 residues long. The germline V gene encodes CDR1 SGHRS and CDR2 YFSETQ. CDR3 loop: CASSLDRMNTEAFF. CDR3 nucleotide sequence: TGCGCCAGCAGCCTGGACAGGATGAACACTGAAGCTTTCTTT.

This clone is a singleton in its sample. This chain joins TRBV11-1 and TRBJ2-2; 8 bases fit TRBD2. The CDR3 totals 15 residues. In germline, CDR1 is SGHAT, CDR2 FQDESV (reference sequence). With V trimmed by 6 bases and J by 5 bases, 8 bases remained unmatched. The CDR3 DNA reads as TGTGCCAGCAGGCCGGGCCCGGGAGGGACCGGGGAGCTGTTTTTT. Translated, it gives CASRPGPGGTGELFF.

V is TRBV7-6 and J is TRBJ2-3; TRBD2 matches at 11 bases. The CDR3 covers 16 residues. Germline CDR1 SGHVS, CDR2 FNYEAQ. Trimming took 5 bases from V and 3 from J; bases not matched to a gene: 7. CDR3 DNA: TGTGCCAGCAGCAGATCGGGACTAGCGGTGACAGATACGCAGTATTTT. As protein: CASSRSGLAVTDTQYF.

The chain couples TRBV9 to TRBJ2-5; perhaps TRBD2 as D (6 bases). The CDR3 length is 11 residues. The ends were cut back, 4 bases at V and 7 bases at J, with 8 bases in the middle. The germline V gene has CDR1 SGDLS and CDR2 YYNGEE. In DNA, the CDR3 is TGTGCCAGCAGCTCAGCGGGGACCCAGTACTTC. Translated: CASSSAGTQYF.

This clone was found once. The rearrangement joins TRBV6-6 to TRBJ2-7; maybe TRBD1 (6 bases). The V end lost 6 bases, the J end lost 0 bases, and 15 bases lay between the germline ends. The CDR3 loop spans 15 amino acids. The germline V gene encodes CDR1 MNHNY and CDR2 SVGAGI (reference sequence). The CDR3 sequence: CASSPPGTYSYEQYF. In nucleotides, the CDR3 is TGTGCCAGCAGCCCTCCAGGGACATACTCCTACGAGCAGTACTTC.

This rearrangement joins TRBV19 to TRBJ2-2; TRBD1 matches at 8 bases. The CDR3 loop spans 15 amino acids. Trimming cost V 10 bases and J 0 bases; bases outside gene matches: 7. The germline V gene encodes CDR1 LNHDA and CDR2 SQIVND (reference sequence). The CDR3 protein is CATKGDRPNTGELFF. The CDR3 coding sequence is TGTGCCACAAAGGGGGACAGGCCGAACACCGGGGAGCTGTTTTTT. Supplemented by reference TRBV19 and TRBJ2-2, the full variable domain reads DGGITQSPKYLFRKEGQNVTLSCEQNLNHDAMYWYRQDPGQGLRLIYYSQIVNDFQKGDIAEGYSVSREKKESFPLTVTSAQKNPTAFYLCATKGDRPNTGELFFGEGSRLTVL.

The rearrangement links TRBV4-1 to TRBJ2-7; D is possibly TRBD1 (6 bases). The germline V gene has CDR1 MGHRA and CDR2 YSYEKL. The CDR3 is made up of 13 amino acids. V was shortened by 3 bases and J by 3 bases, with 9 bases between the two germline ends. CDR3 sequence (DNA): TGCGCCAGCAGCCAGAAACAGGGCTACGAGCAGTACTTC. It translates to CASSQKQGYEQYF.

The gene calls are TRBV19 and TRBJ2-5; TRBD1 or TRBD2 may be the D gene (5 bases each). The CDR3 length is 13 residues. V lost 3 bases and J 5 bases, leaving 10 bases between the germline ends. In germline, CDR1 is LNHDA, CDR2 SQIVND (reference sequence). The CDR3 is CASSMGDGETQYF. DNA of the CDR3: TGTGCCAGTAGTATGGGGGACGGCGAGACCCAGTACTTC.

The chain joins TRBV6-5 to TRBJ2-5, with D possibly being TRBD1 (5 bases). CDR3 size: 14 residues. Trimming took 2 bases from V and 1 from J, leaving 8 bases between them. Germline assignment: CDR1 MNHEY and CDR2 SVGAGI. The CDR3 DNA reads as TGTGCCAGCAGTTACAGGCAGGGCCAAGAGACCCAGTACTTC. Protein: CASSYRQGQETQYF.

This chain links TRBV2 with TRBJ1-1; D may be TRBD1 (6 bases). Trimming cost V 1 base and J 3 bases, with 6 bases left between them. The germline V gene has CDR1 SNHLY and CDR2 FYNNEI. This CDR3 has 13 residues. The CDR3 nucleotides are TGTGCCAGCAGTGAAGGGACAGACACTGAAGCTTTCTTT. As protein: CASSEGTDTEAFF.

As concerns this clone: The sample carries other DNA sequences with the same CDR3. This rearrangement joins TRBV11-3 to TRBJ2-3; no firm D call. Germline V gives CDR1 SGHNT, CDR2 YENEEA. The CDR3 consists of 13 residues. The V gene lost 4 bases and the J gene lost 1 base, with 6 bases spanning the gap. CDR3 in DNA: TGTGCCAGCAGCTCTCGGGGCACAGATACGCAGTATTTT. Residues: CASSSRGTDTQYF. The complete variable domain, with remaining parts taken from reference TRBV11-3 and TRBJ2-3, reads EAGVVQSPRYKIIEKKQPVAFWCNPISGHNTLYWYLQNLGQGPELLIRYENEEAVDDSQLPKDRFSAERLKGVDSTLKIQPAELGDSAVYLCASSSRGTDTQYFGPGTRLTVL.

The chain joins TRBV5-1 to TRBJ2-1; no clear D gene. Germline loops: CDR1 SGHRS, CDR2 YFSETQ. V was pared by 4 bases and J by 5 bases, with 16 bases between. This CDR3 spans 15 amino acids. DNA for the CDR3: TGCGCCAGCAGCGTTGACACAAAAATCAACAATGAGCAGTTCTTC. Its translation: CASSVDTKINNEQFF.

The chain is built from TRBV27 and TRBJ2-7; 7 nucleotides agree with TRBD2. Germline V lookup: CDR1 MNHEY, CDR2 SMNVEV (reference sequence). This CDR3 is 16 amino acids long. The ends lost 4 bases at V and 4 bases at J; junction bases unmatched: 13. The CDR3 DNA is TGTGCCAGCAGTTCCCCCTCGAGGGACTATTCTTACGAGCAGTACTTC. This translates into CASSSPSRDYSYEQYF.

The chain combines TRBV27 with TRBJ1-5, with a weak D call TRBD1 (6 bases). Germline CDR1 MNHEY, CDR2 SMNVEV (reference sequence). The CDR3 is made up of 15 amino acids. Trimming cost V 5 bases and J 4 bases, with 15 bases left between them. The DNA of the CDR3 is TGTGCCAGCAGTCCAGGGGTGAAAGGAAATCAGCCCCAGCATTTT. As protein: CASSPGVKGNQPQHF.

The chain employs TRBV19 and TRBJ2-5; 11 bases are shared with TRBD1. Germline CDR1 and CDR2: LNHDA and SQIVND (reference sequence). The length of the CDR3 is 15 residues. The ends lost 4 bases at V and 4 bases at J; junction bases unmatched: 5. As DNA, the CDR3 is TGTGCCAGTAGTAGCAGGACAGGGGGCATAGAGACCCAGTACTTC. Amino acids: CASSSRTGGIETQYF.

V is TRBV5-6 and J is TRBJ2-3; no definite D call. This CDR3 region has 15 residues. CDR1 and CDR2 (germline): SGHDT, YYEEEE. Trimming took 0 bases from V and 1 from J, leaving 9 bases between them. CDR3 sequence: CASSLVRMGTDTQYF. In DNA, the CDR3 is TGTGCCAGCAGCTTGGTGAGGATGGGCACAGATACGCAGTATTTT.

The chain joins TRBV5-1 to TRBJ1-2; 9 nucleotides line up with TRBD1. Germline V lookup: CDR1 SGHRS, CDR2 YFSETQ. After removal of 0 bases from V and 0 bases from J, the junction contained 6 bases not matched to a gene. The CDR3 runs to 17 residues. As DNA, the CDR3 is TGCGCCAGCAGCTTGGAGACCGGGACAGGGACTAACTATGGCTACACCTTC. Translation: CASSLETGTGTNYGYTF.